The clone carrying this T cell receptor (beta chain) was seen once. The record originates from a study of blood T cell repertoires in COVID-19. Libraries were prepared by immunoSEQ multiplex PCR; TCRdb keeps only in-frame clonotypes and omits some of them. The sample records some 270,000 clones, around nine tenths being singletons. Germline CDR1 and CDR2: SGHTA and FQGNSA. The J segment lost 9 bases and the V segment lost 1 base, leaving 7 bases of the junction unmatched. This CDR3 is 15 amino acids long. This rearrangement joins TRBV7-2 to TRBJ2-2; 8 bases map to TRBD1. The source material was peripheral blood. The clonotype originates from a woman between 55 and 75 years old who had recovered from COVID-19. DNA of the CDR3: TGTGCCAGCAGCTTAGAGACGGCAGGGGGCCGGGAGCTGTTTTTT. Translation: CASSLETAGGRELFF. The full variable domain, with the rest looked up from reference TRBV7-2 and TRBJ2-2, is GAGVSQSPSNKVTEKGKDVELRCDPISGHTALYWYRQSLGQGLEFLIYFQGNSAPDKSGLPSDRFSAERTGGSVSTLTIQRTQQEDSAVYLCASSLETAGGRELFFGEGSRLTVL.